There are many counts of the clone carrying this T cell receptor beta chain. As yet, its antigen is unknown. This sample was taken from a study of T-cell memory formation after mild COVID-19. Study overall: For the most part, TCR clusters were specific to one donor.

The CDR3 extends over 14 amino acids. Trimming pared 0 bases from V and 10 bases from J, leaving 13 bases between. Germline-derived CDR1 and CDR2 are SGDLS and YYNGEE. Study-level points and caveats: Clones contracting over day 15 to 85 were CD4/CD8 balanced, with later expanders leaning CD4+.

Employing constant-segment primers, 5'RACE generated TCR alpha and TCR beta cDNA libraries bearing sample barcodes and UMIs. TCRdb re-derived calls from the 5' RACE reads in MiXCR, one entry per CDR3 protein. The sample has 380,000 or so distinct CDR3 sequences, around an eighth seen once. The origin of this receptor is a man aged 18 to 30 who had mild COVID-19 (a few samples of this study predate the infection). Cell type and time point are not known. This chain connects TRBV9 to TRBJ1-4, with TRBD1 as a possible D gene (5 bases). What was sequenced was PBMCs or a T cell subset sorted from them (not recorded which). DNA for the CDR3: TGTGCCAGCAGCGTAGGACGGACCGGGGGAAAACTGTTTTTT. It codes for CASSVGRTGGKLFF.